Each of the 3 T cell receptor beta chains below was sequenced from the same sample in a study of response to subunit inactivated influenza vaccine. In TCRdb, the RT-PCR reads were re-called with MiXCR into one record per CDR3 protein. The top ten hold roughly a tenth of the sample, which has roughly 760,000 distinct CDR3 sequences, about 20% seen once. This material consisted of PBMCs from blood, taken approximately 5 days after vaccination. These receptors came from a man aged 50 to 60 who received an inactivated influenza vaccine.

Here the CDR3 DNA reads TGTGCCATCAGTGAGTCTCAGCGGGAGAACAATGAGCAGTTCTTC. Translating it yields CAISESQRENNEQFF. The chain joins TRBV10-3 to TRBJ2-1; 8 bases are a match to TRBD2. Germline trimming cut 0 bases from V and 5 bases from J; bases unmatched to any gene: 3. The CDR3 runs to 15 residues. Germline V CDR1 and CDR2: ENHRY, SYGVKD.

This clonotype was seen just once. The chain is built from TRBV7-2 and TRBJ2-2, with D perhaps TRBD2 (7 bases). The germline gives CDR1 SGHTA, CDR2 FQGNSA. Trimming removed 5 bases from V and 5 bases from J, with 21 bases in between. CDR3 length: 17 amino acids. The CDR3: CASSPTILRGRTGELFF. Here the CDR3 DNA reads TGTGCCAGCAGCCCGACCATTTTGCGGGGGCGGACCGGGGAGCTGTTTTTT.

V and J are TRBV11-2 and TRBJ2-1; 7 positions match TRBD2. Germline V gives CDR1 SGHAT, CDR2 FQNNGV. This CDR3 region has 15 residues. V was clipped by 4 bases and J by 9 bases; unmatched bases: 12. The CDR3 spells CASSSGGGLMSEQFF. The CDR3 DNA follows: TGTGCCAGCAGCTCGGGGGGAGGTCTTATGAGTGAGCAGTTCTTC.